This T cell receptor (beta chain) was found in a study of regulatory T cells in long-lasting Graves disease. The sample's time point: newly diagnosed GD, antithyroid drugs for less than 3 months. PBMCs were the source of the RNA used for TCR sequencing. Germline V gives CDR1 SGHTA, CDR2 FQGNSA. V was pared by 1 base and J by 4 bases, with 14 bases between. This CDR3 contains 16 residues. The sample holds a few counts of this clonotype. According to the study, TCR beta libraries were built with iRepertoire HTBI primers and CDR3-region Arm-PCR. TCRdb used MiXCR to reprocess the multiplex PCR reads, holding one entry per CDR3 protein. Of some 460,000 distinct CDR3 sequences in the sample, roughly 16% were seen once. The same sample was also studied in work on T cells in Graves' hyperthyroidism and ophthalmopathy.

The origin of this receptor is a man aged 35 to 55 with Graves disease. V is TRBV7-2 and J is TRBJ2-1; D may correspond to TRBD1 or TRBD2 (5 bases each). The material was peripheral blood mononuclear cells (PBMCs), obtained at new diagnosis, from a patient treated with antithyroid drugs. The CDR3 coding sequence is TGTGCCAGCAGCTTAGATCCGGGGCCGTCTTACAATGAGCAGTTCTTC. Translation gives CASSLDPGPSYNEQFF.